This T cell receptor (beta chain) stems from a study of spatial heterogeneity in lung cancer. This clonotype was seen at least ten times. The antigen is undetermined. The time point: sample taken at primary tumor resection. Sequencing was performed on whole RNA extracted from tumor and nontumor lung tissue, or from frozen PBMC, and the material was left unsorted. From the 5' RACE reads, TCRdb called clonotypes with MiXCR, one entry per CDR3 protein. Of about 30,000 distinct CDR3 sequences listed, about 7.1% were seen once; the top ten hold roughly 22%. Study results and caveats: Expanded alpha and beta TCR counts within tumors tracked tumor mutation counts.

From germline, CDR1 is SNHLY and CDR2 FYNNEI. CDR3 length equals 15 residues. The V and J ends lost 5 bases and 2 bases respectively, with 13 bases between them. The chain joins TRBV2 to TRBJ1-3; D is undetermined. The material was lung tumor tissue, obtained at surgery. This clonotype was sampled from a male donor with early-stage non-small cell lung cancer. The DNA for the CDR3 is TGTGCCAGCAGTCCCGACCTCGCAGCTGGAAACACCATATATTTT. Protein product: CASSPDLAAGNTIYF.